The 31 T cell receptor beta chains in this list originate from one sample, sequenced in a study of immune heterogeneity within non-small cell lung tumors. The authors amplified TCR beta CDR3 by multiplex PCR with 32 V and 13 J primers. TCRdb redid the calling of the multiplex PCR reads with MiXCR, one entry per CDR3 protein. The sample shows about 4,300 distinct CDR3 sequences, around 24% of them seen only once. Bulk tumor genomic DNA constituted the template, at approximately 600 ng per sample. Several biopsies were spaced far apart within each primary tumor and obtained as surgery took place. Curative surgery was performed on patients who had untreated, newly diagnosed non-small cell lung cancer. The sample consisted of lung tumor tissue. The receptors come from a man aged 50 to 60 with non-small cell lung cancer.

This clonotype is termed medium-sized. Written as DNA, the CDR3 is TGTGCCAGCAGAGGGACATCATTGAACACTGAAGCTTTCTTT. Its translation is CASRGTSLNTEAFF. This chain links TRBV6-1 with TRBJ1-1; D is possibly TRBD1 (6 bases). Trimming cost V 6 bases and J 0 bases, with 11 bases left between them. This CDR3 has 14 residues. The V gene's germline CDR1 is MNHNS and CDR2 SASEGT.

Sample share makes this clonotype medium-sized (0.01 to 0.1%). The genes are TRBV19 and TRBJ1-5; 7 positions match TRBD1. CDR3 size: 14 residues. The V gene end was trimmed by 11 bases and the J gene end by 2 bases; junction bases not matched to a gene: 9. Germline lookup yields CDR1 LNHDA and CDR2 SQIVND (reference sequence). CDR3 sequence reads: CASRGGWGNQPQHF. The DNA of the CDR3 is TGTGCCTCCAGGGGGGGTTGGGGCAATCAGCCCCAGCATTTT. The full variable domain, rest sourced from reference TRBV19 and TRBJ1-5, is DGGITQSPKYLFRKEGQNVTLSCEQNLNHDAMYWYRQDPGQGLRLIYYSQIVNDFQKGDIAEGYSVSREKKESFPLTVTSAQKNPTAFYLCASRGGWGNQPQHFGDGTRLSIL.

CDR3 sequence reads: CASSQAEGYITEAFF. The DNA of the CDR3 is TGTGCCAGCAGCCAAGCGGAGGGGTATATCACTGAAGCTTTCTTT. The rearrangement uses TRBV14 and TRBJ1-1, with a tentative D call TRBD1 (5 bases). The CDR3 runs 15 residues. Germline CDR1 SGHDN, CDR2 FVKESK. Deletions cut 1 base from V and 4 bases from J, with 13 bases between.

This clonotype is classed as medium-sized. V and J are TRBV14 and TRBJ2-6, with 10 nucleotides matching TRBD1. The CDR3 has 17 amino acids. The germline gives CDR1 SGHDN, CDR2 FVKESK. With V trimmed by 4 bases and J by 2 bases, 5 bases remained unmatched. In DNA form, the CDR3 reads TGTGCCAGCAGCCCCGGGACAGGGGAGCCTGGGGCCAACGTCCTGACTTTC. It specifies CASSPGTGEPGANVLTF.

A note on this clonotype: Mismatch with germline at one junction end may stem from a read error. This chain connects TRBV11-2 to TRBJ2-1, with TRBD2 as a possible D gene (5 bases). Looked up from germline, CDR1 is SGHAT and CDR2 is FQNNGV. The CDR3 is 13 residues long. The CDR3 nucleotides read TGCGGAGGTGGGGAGAGATCTACAAATGAGCAGTTCTTC. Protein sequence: CGGGERSTNEQFF.

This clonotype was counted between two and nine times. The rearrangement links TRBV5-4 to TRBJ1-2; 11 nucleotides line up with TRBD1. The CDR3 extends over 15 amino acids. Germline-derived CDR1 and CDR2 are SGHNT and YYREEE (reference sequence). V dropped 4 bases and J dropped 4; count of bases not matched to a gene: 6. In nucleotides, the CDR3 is TGTGCCAGCAGCGATTCCGGGACAGGGGGCTATGGCTACACCTTC. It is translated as CASSDSGTGGYGYTF. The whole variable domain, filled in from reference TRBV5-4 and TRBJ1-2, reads ETGVTQSPTHLIKTRGQQVTLRCSSQSGHNTVSWYQQALGQGPQFIFQYYREEENGRGNFPPRFSGLQFPNYSSELNVNALELDDSALYLCASSDSGTGGYGYTFGSGTRLTVV.

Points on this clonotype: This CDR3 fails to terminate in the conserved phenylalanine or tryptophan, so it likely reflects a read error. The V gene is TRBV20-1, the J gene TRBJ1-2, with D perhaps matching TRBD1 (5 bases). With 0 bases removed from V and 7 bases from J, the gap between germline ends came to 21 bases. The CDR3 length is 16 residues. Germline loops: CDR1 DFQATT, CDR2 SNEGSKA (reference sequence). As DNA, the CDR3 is TGCAGTGCTAGAGATTCGAATTGGTTTTCGGGGGGTGGCTACACCTCC. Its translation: CSARDSNWFSGGGYTS.

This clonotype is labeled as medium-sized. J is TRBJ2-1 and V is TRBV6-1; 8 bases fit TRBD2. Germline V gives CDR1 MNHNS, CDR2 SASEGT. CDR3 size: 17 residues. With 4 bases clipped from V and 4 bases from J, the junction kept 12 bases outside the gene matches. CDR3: CASSASGFSGGYNEQFF. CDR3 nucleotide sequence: TGTGCCAGCAGTGCGTCGGGGTTCAGCGGGGGTTACAATGAGCAGTTCTTC.

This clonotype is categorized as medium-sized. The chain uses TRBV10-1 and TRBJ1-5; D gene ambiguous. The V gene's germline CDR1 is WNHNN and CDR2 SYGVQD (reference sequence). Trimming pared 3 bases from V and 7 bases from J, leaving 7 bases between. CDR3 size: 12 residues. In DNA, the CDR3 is TGCGCCAGCAGTGATGGGTCGCAGCCCCAGCATTTT. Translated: CASSDGSQPQHF.

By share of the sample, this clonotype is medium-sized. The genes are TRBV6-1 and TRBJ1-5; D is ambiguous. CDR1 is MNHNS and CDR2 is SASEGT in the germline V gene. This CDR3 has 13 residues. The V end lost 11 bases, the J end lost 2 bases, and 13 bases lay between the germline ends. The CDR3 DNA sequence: TGTGCCTGCAAGGAGGGCGGCAATCAGCCCCAGCATTTT. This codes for CACKEGGNQPQHF.

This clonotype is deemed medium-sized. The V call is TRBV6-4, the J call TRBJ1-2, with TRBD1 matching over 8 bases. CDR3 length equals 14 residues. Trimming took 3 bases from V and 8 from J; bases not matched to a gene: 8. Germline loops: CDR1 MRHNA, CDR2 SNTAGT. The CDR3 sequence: CASSEWTGQGGYTF. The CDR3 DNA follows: TGTGCCAGCAGTGAATGGACAGGGCAGGGCGGCTACACCTTC.

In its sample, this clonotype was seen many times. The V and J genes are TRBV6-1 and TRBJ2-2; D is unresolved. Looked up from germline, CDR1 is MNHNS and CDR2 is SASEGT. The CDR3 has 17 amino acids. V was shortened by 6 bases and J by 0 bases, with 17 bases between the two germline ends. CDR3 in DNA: TGTGCCAGCAGAGTCCAGGTCGCCTTAGCGAACACCGGGGAGCTGTTTTTT. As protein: CASRVQVALANTGELFF.

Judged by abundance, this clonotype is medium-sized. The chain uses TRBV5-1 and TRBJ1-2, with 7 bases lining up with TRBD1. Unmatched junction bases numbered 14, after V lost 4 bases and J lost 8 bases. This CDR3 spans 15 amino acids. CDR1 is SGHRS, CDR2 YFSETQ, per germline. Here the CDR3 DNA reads TGCGCCAGCAGCACAGGGGCAGTAGGTGTGGAAGGCTACACCTTC. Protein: CASSTGAVGVEGYTF.

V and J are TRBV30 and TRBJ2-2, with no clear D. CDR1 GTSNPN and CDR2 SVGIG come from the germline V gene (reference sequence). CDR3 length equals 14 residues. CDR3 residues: CEWSVTPAAGELFF. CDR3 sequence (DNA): TGTGAATGGAGTGTGACTCCGGCGGCCGGGGAGCTGTTTTTT.

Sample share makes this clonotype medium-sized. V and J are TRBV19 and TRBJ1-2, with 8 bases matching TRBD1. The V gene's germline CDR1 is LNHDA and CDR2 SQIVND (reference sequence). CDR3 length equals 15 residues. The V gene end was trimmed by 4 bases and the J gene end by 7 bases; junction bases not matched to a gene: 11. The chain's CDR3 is CASSTSGQGGGGYTF. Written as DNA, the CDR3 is TGTGCCAGTAGTACGTCTGGACAGGGTGGTGGTGGCTACACCTTC.

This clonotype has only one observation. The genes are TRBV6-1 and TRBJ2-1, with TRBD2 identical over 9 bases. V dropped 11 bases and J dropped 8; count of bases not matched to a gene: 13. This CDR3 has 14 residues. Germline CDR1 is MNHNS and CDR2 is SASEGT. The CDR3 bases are TGTGCCGAGTCTAGCGGGAATTCCCGTTATGAGCAGTTCTTC. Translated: CAESSGNSRYEQFF.

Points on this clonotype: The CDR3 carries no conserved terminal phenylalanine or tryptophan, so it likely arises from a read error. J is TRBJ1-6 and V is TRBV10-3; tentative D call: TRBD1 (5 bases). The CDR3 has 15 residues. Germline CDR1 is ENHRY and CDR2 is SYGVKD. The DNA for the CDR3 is TGTTCCATCAGTGACGGACAAGAAAGTGGTTCACCCCTCCACCTT. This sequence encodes CSISDGQESGSPLHL.

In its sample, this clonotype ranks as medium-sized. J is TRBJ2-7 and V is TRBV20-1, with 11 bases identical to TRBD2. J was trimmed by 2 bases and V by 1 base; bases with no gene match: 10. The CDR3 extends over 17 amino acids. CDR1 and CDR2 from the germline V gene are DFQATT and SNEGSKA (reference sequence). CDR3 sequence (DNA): TGCAGTGCTAGAGTGGGACTAGCGGAGGCTAATACCTACGAGCAGTACTTC. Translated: CSARVGLAEANTYEQYF.

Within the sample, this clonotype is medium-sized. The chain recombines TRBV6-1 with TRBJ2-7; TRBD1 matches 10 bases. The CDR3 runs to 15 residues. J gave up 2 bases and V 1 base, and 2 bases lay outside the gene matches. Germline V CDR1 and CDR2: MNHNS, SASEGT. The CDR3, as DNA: TGTGCCAGCAGTGAAGTCGGGACAGGGGCCTACGAGCAGTACTTC. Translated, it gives CASSEVGTGAYEQYF.

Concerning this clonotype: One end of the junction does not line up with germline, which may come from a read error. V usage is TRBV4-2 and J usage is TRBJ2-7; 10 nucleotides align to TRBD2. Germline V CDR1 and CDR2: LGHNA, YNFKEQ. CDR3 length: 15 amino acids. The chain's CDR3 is CASSQDLAGAYEHYF. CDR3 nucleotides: TGTGCCAGCAGCCAAGATCTAGCGGGAGCGTACGAGCACTACTTC.

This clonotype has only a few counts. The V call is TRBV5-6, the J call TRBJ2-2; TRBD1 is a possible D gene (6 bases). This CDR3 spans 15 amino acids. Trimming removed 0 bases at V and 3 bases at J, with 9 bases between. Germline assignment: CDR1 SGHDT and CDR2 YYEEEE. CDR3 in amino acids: CASSLVQGDTGELFF. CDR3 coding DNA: TGTGCCAGCAGCTTGGTACAGGGAGACACCGGGGAGCTGTTTTTT.

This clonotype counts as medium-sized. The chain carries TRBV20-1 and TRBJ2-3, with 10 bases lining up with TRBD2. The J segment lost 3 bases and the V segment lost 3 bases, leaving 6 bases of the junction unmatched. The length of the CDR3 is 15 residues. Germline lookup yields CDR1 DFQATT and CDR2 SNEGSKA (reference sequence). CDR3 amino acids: CSASERGGWTDTQYF. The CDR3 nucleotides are TGCAGTGCTAGTGAGCGGGGGGGCTGGACAGATACGCAGTATTTT.

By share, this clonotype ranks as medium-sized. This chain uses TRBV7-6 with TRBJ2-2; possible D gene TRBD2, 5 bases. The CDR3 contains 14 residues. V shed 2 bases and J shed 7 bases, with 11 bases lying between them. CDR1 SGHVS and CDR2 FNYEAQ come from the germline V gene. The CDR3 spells CASSLLRAGGELFF. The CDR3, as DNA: TGTGCCAGCAGCTTATTGCGGGCGGGCGGGGAGCTGTTTTTT.

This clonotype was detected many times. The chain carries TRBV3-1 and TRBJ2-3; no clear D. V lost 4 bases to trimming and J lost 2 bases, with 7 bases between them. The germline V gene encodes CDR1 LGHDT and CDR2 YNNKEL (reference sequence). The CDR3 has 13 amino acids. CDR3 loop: CASSLPHTDTQYF. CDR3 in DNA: TGTGCCAGCAGCCTCCCGCACACAGATACGCAGTATTTT.

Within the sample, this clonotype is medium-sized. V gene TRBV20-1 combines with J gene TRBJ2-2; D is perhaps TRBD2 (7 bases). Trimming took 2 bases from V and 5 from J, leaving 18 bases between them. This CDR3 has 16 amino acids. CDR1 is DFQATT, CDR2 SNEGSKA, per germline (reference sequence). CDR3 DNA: TGCAGTGCTAGAAGTACGGGGGGCTTTGTTACCGGGGAGCTGTTTTTT. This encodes CSARSTGGFVTGELFF.

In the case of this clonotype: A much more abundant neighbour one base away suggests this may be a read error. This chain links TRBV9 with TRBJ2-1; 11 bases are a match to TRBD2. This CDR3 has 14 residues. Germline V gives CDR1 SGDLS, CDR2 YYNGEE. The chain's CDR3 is CARSGSGRAHEQFF. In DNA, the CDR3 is TGTGCCAGAAGCGGTAGCGGGAGGGCCCATGAGCAGTTCTTC.

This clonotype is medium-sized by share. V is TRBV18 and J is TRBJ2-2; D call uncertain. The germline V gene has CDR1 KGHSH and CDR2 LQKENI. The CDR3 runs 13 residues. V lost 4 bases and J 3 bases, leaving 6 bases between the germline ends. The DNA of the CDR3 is TGTGCCAGCTCACGTCCAGACACCGGGGAGCTGTTTTTT. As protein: CASSRPDTGELFF. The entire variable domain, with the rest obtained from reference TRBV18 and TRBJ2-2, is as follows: NAGVMQNPRHLVRRRGQEARLRCSPMKGHSHVYWYRQLPEEGLKFMVYLQKENIIDESGMPKERFSAEFPKEGPSILRIQQVVRGDSAAYFCASSRPDTGELFFGEGSRLTVL.

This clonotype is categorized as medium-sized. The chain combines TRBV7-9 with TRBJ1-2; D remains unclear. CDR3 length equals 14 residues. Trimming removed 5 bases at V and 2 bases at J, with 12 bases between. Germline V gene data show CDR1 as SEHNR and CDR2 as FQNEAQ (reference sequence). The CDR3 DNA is TGTGCCAGCAGCCCCGAAAGTAGAAACTATGGCTACACCTTC. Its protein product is CASSPESRNYGYTF.

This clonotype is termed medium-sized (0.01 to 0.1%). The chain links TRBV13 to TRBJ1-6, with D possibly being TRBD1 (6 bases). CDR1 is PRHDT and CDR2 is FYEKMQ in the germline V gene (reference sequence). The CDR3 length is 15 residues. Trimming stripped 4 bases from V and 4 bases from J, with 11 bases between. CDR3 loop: CASSSRGAYNSPLHF. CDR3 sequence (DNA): TGTGCCAGCAGCTCCAGGGGCGCTTATAATTCACCCCTCCACTTT.

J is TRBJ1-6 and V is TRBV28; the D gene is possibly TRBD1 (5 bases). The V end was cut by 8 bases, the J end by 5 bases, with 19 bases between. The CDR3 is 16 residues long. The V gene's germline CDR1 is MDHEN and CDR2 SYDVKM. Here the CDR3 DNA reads TGTGCCAGCTTTGGGGCGGGGGGGGAAGATAATTCACCCCTCCACTTT. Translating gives CASFGAGGEDNSPLHF. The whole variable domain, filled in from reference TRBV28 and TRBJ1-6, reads DVKVTQSSRYLVKRTGEKVFLECVQDMDHENMFWYRQDPGLGLRLIYFSYDVKMKEKGDIPEGYSVSREKKERFSLILESASTNQTSMYLCASFGAGGEDNSPLHFGNGTRLTVT.

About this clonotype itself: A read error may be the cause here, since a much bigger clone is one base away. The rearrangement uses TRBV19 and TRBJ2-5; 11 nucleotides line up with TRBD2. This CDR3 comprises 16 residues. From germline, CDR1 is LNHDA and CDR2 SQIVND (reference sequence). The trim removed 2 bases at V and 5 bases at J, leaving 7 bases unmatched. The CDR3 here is CASSITSGSYVETQYF. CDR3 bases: TGTGCCAGTAGTATAACTAGCGGGAGTTACGTGGAGACCCAGTACTTC.